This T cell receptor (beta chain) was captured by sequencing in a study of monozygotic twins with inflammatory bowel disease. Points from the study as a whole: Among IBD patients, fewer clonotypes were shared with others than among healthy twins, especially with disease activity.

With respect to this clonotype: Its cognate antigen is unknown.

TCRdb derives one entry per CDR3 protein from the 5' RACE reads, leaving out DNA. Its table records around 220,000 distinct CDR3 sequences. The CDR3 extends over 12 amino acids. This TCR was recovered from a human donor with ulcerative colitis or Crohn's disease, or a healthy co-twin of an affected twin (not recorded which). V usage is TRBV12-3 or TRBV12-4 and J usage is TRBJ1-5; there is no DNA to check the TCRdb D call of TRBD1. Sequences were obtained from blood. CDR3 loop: CASRAPNQPQHF.